The 10 T cell receptor beta chains listed next were all sequenced from one sample in a study of CD8 T cells in ankylosing spondylitis. MiXCR was run by TCRdb on the 5' RACE reads, yielding one entry per CDR3 protein. The sample contains about 69,000 distinct CDR3 sequences, roughly 5.2% of which appear only once. Material: blood, either unsorted or a sorted T cell fraction (not recorded which). The origin of the receptors is a male donor with ankylosing spondylitis or in good health (not recorded which).

This clonotype has ten or more counts. CDR3 bases: TGCAGTGCTAGTGGGGGGTCCGACACTGAAGCTTTCTTT. Amino acid sequence: CSASGGSDTEAFF. V and J are TRBV20-1 and TRBJ1-1; TRBD1 might be the D (5 bases). This CDR3 region has 13 residues. CDR1 and CDR2 (germline): DFQATT, SNEGSKA (reference sequence). The V end lost 3 bases, the J end lost 3 bases, and 11 bases lay between the germline ends.

This clonotype was counted many times. The chain carries TRBV20-1 and TRBJ1-2; no reliable D call. Germline CDR1 DFQATT, CDR2 SNEGSKA (reference sequence). The CDR3 is made up of 13 amino acids. V was clipped by 6 bases and J by 4 bases, with 15 bases between them. The CDR3 sequence: CSAKPTESYGYTF. CDR3 in DNA: TGCAGTGCAAAGCCCACAGAAAGCTATGGCTACACCTTC.

This clonotype was counted many times. This chain uses TRBV5-1 with TRBJ2-5; 9 positions agree with TRBD2. V shed 4 bases and J 5 bases; nucleotides not matched to a gene: 3. The CDR3 spans 13 residues. From germline, CDR1 is SGHRS and CDR2 YFSETQ. This chain's CDR3 is CASSAGLAETQYF. The CDR3 DNA follows: TGCGCCAGCAGCGCCGGACTAGCGGAGACCCAGTACTTC.

This clonotype was seen many times. This sequence joins TRBV4-1 and TRBJ2-7; TRBD2 is a possible D gene (6 bases). Germline lookup yields CDR1 MGHRA and CDR2 YSYEKL. This CDR3 contains 15 residues. V was clipped by 1 base and J by 3 bases, with 13 bases between them. In DNA form, the CDR3 reads TGCGCCAGCAGCCAAGGGAGGGGTCAAATCTACGAGCAGTACTTC. Protein product: CASSQGRGQIYEQYF.

J is TRBJ2-7 and V is TRBV11-1, with 7 bases identical to TRBD1. There are 12 residues in the CDR3. The V gene's germline CDR1 is SGHAT and CDR2 FQDESV (reference sequence). Losses at the gene ends were 3 bases for V and 7 bases for J; bases not matched to a gene: 3. The CDR3 DNA sequence: TGTGCCAGCAGCTTGACAGGGTTGGAGCAGTACTTC. Protein sequence: CASSLTGLEQYF.

This clonotype was found many times. The chain links TRBV6-1 to TRBJ2-4, with 7 bases lining up with TRBD2. CDR3 length: 14 residues. V was clipped by 4 bases and J by 0 bases; unmatched bases: 0. Germline assignment: CDR1 MNHNS and CDR2 SASEGT. The DNA of the CDR3 is TGTGCCAGCAGTGCGGGGGGAGCCAAAAACATTCAGTACTTC. This translates into CASSAGGAKNIQYF.

This clonotype was seen repeatedly, ten times or more. The J gene is TRBJ1-1, the V gene TRBV29-1, with no clear D. Trimming took off 6 bases at V and 4 bases at J, with 18 bases between the two ends. The CDR3 spans 14 residues. Germline V gene sequence: CDR1 SQVTM, CDR2 ANQGSEA. Here the CDR3 DNA reads TGCAGCGTACTGGAGGGCCGGTTGGGCACTGAAGCTTTCTTT. Its protein is CSVLEGRLGTEAFF.

This clonotype came up many times. The chain recombines TRBV20-1 with TRBJ2-1; TRBD2 matches 14 bases. J was trimmed by 9 bases and V by 2 bases; bases with no gene match: 6. Germline V gene lookup returns CDR1 DFQATT and CDR2 SNEGSKA (reference sequence). CDR3 length: 15 residues. CDR3 protein: CSARPGLAGETEQFF. The DNA for the CDR3 is TGCAGTGCTAGACCGGGACTAGCGGGGGAGACTGAGCAGTTCTTC.

There are many counts of this clonotype. V is TRBV29-1 and J is TRBJ2-1; TRBD2 aligns across 8 bases. The CDR3 has 15 residues. The V gene end was trimmed by 6 bases and the J gene end by 0 bases; junction bases not matched to a gene: 7. From germline, CDR1 is SQVTM and CDR2 ANQGSEA. The CDR3, as DNA: TGCAGCGTCCCGGGGGGGGCCAGCTCCTACAATGAGCAGTTCTTC. This translates into CSVPGGASSYNEQFF.

This clonotype was counted at least ten times. The chain is built from TRBV7-3 and TRBJ2-2; perhaps TRBD1 as D (5 bases). Between the trimmed V and J ends, which lost 5 bases and 5 bases, there was a span of 15 bases. This CDR3 spans 15 amino acids. Germline V lookup: CDR1 SGHTA, CDR2 FQGTGA. CDR3 sequence: CASSPIAGSTGELFF. Here the CDR3 DNA reads TGTGCCAGCAGCCCTATAGCAGGGTCGACCGGGGAGCTGTTTTTT.